The rows below give T cell receptor beta chains drawn from one sample of a study of cytomegalovirus exposure and HLA in healthy donors. Sequencing was performed with immunoSEQ multiplex PCR; in TCRdb, only in-frame clones are kept and a portion is missing. The sample has roughly 140,000 clones, roughly 80% seen once. The specimen was PBMCs. Receptors originate from a woman in her 40s in good health and CMV-seropositive. Both conserved end residues are part of each CDR3. A D gene is named only where the DNA matches it firmly. Clone size is not always given. Where it is, it says once, few, many or a class for expanded clones.

d_call | clone_size | j_call | v_call | cdr3_aa | cdr3_nt
TRBD2 | . | TRBJ2-7 | TRBV30 | CAWSRGRTSGVPYEQYF | TGTGCCTGGAGCCGCGGCCGGACTAGCGGGGTCCCCTACGAGCAGTACTTC
TRBD1 | . | TRBJ2-7 | TRBV2 | CASSKDRAPYEQYF | TGTGCCAGCAGTAAGGACAGGGCACCCTACGAGCAGTACTTC
. | . | TRBJ1-5 | TRBV4-2 | CASSPSEGGSNQPQHF | TGTGCCAGCAGCCCCTCGGAGGGAGGGAGCAATCAGCCCCAGCATTTT
. | few | TRBJ2-7 | TRBV28 | CASSPSTGNYEQYF | TGTGCCAGCAGTCCGTCGACGGGGAACTACGAGCAGTACTTC
. | . | TRBJ2-2 | TRBV6-5 | CASSILGNTGELFF | TGTGCCAGCAGTATACTAGGGAACACCGGGGAGCTGTTTTTT
. | . | TRBJ2-1 | TRBV21-1 | CASSLRDSYNEQFF | TGTGCCAGCAGCCTCCGGGACTCATACAATGAGCAGTTCTTC
. | . | TRBJ2-7 | TRBV29-1 | CSVGEQGSYEQYF | TGCAGCGTTGGTGAACAGGGTTCCTACGAGCAGTACTTC
. | . | TRBJ2-1 | TRBV11-3 | CASSLGSHEQFF | TGTGCCAGCAGCTTAGGGAGTCATGAGCAGTTCTTC
TRBD1 | few | TRBJ1-5 | TRBV19 | CASSTTGQGQPQHF | TGTGCCAGTAGTACAACAGGACAGGGTCAGCCCCAGCATTTT
. | once | TRBJ1-3 | TRBV28 | CASSLLAGAGNTIYF | TGTGCCAGCAGTTTACTCGCGGGGGCAGGAAACACCATATATTTT
. | once | TRBJ2-1 | TRBV6-5 | CASSQMLGYNEQFF | TGTGCCAGCAGCCAGATGCTAGGCTACAATGAGCAGTTCTTC
TRBD2 | . | TRBJ2-5 | TRBV19 | CASMASGLRVWETQYF | TGTGCCAGTATGGCTAGCGGGCTTAGGGTATGGGAGACCCAGTACTTC
TRBD2 | . | TRBJ2-5 | TRBV29-1 | CSAMGLANQETQYF | TGCAGCGCCATGGGACTAGCGAATCAAGAGACCCAGTACTTC
. | . | TRBJ2-5 | TRBV7-2 | CASSFGGIQETQYF | TGTGCCAGCAGCTTTGGGGGGATCCAAGAGACCCAGTACTTC
. | . | TRBJ1-3 | TRBV11-2 | CASSLGGHPGNTIYF | TGTGCCAGCAGCTTAGGGGGCCATCCGGGAAACACCATATATTTT
TRBD1 | . | TRBJ2-1 | TRBV28 | CASRPRQGSVNEQFF | TGTGCCAGCAGACCCCGACAGGGTTCGGTGAATGAGCAGTTCTTC